Listed below are T cell receptor beta chains from one sample, sequenced in a study of shared clonotypes between healthy human individuals. Sequenced by immunoSEQ multiplex PCR; TCRdb stores in-frame clones only, minus some. Among 110,000 or so clones listed, about 67% were seen once. Sequencing used memory CD8+ T cells sorted from blood. These receptors were obtained from a woman in her thirties in good health. CDR3s include the opening cysteine and the closing phenylalanine or tryptophan. The D gene is left open where the match is weak. Clone size is shown for a subset of rows, as once, few, many or a class of expanded clone.

cdr3_length: 14
v_call: TRBV25-1
j_call: TRBJ2-6
d_call: .
clone_size: .
cdr3_nt: TGTGCCGCCCTACAGGGTTCTGGGGCCAACGTCCTGACTTTC
cdr3_aa: CAALQGSGANVLTF

cdr3_length: 17
v_call: TRBV5-1
j_call: TRBJ2-1
d_call: TRBD2
clone_size: .
cdr3_nt: TGCGCCAGCAGCAACGTCGGGAGGAGTCCCCCCTACAATGAGCAGTTCTTC
cdr3_aa: CASSNVGRSPPYNEQFF

cdr3_length: 16
v_call: TRBV28
j_call: TRBJ1-2
d_call: .
clone_size: .
cdr3_nt: TGTGCCAGCAGTTTGATGACCCAGGCCCTGTTCTATGGCTACACCTTC
cdr3_aa: CASSLMTQALFYGYTF

cdr3_length: 15
v_call: TRBV18
j_call: TRBJ1-2
d_call: .
clone_size: .
cdr3_nt: TGTGCCAGCTCACCACCTGGGACTACTAACTATGGCTACACCTTC
cdr3_aa: CASSPPGTTNYGYTF

cdr3_length: 16
v_call: TRBV9
j_call: TRBJ2-1
d_call: .
clone_size: .
cdr3_nt: TGTGCCAGCCGGGGGACGAGAACAGGGGACGCGGGTGAGCAGTTCTTC
cdr3_aa: CASRGTRTGDAGEQFF

cdr3_length: 14
v_call: TRBV6-1
j_call: TRBJ2-7
d_call: .
clone_size: .
cdr3_nt: TGTGCCAGCAAAATTACGGGAGTCTTCTACGAGCAGTACTTC
cdr3_aa: CASKITGVFYEQYF

cdr3_length: 14
v_call: TRBV19
j_call: TRBJ1-5
d_call: TRBD1
clone_size: .
cdr3_nt: TGTGCCAGTAGGACAGGGACAAGCAATCAGCCCCAGCATTTT
cdr3_aa: CASRTGTSNQPQHF

cdr3_length: 14
v_call: TRBV6-4
j_call: TRBJ1-5
d_call: TRBD1
clone_size: .
cdr3_nt: TGTGCCAGCAGTTTGGACAGGTCAAATCAGCCCCAGCATTTT
cdr3_aa: CASSLDRSNQPQHF

cdr3_length: 14
v_call: TRBV4-1
j_call: TRBJ2-1
d_call: TRBD2
clone_size: few
cdr3_nt: TGCGCCAGCAGCCACCGACTAGCCGGGCATGAGCAGTTCTTC
cdr3_aa: CASSHRLAGHEQFF

cdr3_length: 13
v_call: TRBV29-1
j_call: TRBJ2-4
d_call: .
clone_size: .
cdr3_nt: TGCAGCGTTGAAGACTATACCAGAAACATTCAGTACTTC
cdr3_aa: CSVEDYTRNIQYF

cdr3_length: 13
v_call: TRBV9
j_call: TRBJ2-3
d_call: .
clone_size: .
cdr3_nt: TGTGCCAGCAGCGTGTTGACCGCAGATACGCAGTATTTT
cdr3_aa: CASSVLTADTQYF

cdr3_length: 13
v_call: TRBV18
j_call: TRBJ2-7
d_call: .
clone_size: .
cdr3_nt: TGTGCCAGCTCACTACAGGCCCCCTACGAGCAGTACTTC
cdr3_aa: CASSLQAPYEQYF

cdr3_length: 15
v_call: TRBV27
j_call: TRBJ2-7
d_call: TRBD1
clone_size: .
cdr3_nt: TGTGCCAGCAGTTTGGGACAGGGGGCTGCCACCGAGCAGTACTTC
cdr3_aa: CASSLGQGAATEQYF

cdr3_length: 19
v_call: TRBV27
j_call: TRBJ2-7
d_call: .
clone_size: once
cdr3_nt: TGTGCCAGCAGTTTGTCCCCCTTTATGATTTCGGGAATGTCCTACGAGCAGTACTTC
cdr3_aa: CASSLSPFMISGMSYEQYF

cdr3_length: 15
v_call: TRBV6-1
j_call: TRBJ2-5
d_call: .
clone_size: .
cdr3_nt: TGTGCCAGCAGTGAAAATGTGGGGACCCAAGAGACCCAGTACTTC
cdr3_aa: CASSENVGTQETQYF

cdr3_length: 16
v_call: TRBV11-2
j_call: TRBJ1-3
d_call: .
clone_size: .
cdr3_nt: TGTGCCAGCAGCCCCCACCCGACATTATCTGGAAACACCATATATTTT
cdr3_aa: CASSPHPTLSGNTIYF

cdr3_length: 15
v_call: TRBV4-1
j_call: TRBJ1-1
d_call: .
clone_size: .
cdr3_nt: TGCGCCAGCAGCCAAGTTGGCGGCCTGAACACTGAAGCTTTCTTT
cdr3_aa: CASSQVGGLNTEAFF

cdr3_length: 15
v_call: TRBV4-1
j_call: TRBJ1-2
d_call: .
clone_size: .
cdr3_nt: TGCGCCAGCAGCCCAGGTGGCCTGACTAACTATGGCTACACCTTC
cdr3_aa: CASSPGGLTNYGYTF

cdr3_length: 13
v_call: TRBV10-3
j_call: TRBJ2-7
d_call: .
clone_size: .
cdr3_nt: TGTGCCATCAGCCGGCCCCCAAATTACGAGCAGTACTTC
cdr3_aa: CAISRPPNYEQYF

cdr3_length: 14
v_call: TRBV7-2
j_call: TRBJ1-1
d_call: .
clone_size: .
cdr3_nt: TGTGCCAGCAGCTTAGGTTGGGGGCGCACTGAAGCTTTCTTT
cdr3_aa: CASSLGWGRTEAFF

cdr3_length: 15
v_call: TRBV13
j_call: TRBJ1-2
d_call: .
clone_size: .
cdr3_nt: TGTGCCAGCAGTCCGACATCCGCGGGGATCTATGGCTACACCTTC
cdr3_aa: CASSPTSAGIYGYTF

cdr3_length: 16
v_call: TRBV2
j_call: TRBJ2-3
d_call: TRBD2
clone_size: .
cdr3_nt: TGTGCCAGCACGCGGCTAGCGGGAGCAGTTGGAGATACGCAGTATTTT
cdr3_aa: CASTRLAGAVGDTQYF

cdr3_length: 15
v_call: TRBV5-1
j_call: TRBJ2-5
d_call: TRBD1
clone_size: .
cdr3_nt: TGCGCCAGCAGCTTGGCACAGACAGGGTACGAGACCCAGTACTTC
cdr3_aa: CASSLAQTGYETQYF